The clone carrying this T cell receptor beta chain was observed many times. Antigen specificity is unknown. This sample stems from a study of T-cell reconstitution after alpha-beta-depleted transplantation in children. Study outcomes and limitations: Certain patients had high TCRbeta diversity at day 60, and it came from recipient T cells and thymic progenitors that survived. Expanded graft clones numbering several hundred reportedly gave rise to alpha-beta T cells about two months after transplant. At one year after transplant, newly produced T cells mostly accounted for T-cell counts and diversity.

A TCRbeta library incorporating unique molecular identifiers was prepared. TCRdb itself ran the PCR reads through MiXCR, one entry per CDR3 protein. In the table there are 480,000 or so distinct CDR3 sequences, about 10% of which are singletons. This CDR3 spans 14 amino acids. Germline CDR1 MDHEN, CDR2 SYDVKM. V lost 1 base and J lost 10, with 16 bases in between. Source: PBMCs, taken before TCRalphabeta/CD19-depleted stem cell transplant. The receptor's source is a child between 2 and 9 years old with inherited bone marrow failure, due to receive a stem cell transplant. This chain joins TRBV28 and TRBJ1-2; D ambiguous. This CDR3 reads CASSLSAGARTYTF. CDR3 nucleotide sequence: TGTGCCAGCAGTTTATCCGCAGGCGCCCGGACCTACACCTTC.